Below are 3 T cell receptor beta chains sequenced from a single sample in a study of control samples from healthy donors and cancer patients (dated by TCRdb to 2020 to 2022). The method was the immunoSEQ multiplex PCR assay. What TCRdb holds here is the immuneACCESS table cut down to in-frame rearrangements. Part of the clones is not present; checked against another copy, under half of the missing clones reflect an unresolved V gene, and the others are unexplained. The sample table records about 180,000 clones; just over 90% of these occur just once. Just over 1.4% of the sample comes from the top ten. Material: blood. These receptors all stem from a man aged 25 to 40 in good health.

The V call is TRBV6-5, the J call TRBJ1-1, with D possibly TRBD1 on 5 matching bases. This CDR3 has 14 residues. Trimming took off 7 bases at V and 5 bases at J, with 17 bases between the two ends. The germline V gene has CDR1 MNHEY and CDR2 SVGAGI. As DNA, the CDR3 is TGTGCCAGCAAACCTCCCGGGGGGGTTACTGAAGCTTTCTTT. Translating it yields CASKPPGGVTEAFF.

The chain recombines TRBV30 with TRBJ2-3; D is undetermined. Looked up from germline, CDR1 is GTSNPN and CDR2 is SVGIG (reference sequence). The CDR3 contains 11 residues. V was shortened by 4 bases and J by 3 bases, with 5 bases between the two germline ends. The CDR3 sequence: CAWTVTDTQYF. The CDR3 bases are TGTGCCTGGACCGTGACAGATACGCAGTATTTT.

The chain uses TRBV27 and TRBJ1-6; D unclear. Trimming stripped 0 bases from V and 9 bases from J, with 3 bases between. The CDR3 spans 12 residues. Germline assignment: CDR1 MNHEY and CDR2 SMNVEV (reference sequence). CDR3 nucleotides: TGTGCCAGCAGTTTATCGAGTTCACCCCTCCACTTT. Encoded protein: CASSLSSSPLHF.